The clone carrying this T cell receptor beta chain appeared many times. The antigen is unknown. The data originate from a study of T cell repertoires in cytomegalovirus infection. Across the study: CMV epitopes in the study were HLA-C-restricted (recently identified) and HLA-B-restricted (well studied). It can be stated that public TCR beta signatures indicated CMV infection as well as a matching HLA type.

Trimming cost V 0 bases and J 1 base, with 3 bases left between them. The germline CDR1 and CDR2 sequences are SGHAT and FQNNGV. This CDR3 comprises 13 residues. MiXCR, applied by TCRdb to the reads, yields one record per CDR3 protein. The table has over 250,000 distinct CDR3 sequences, approximately 22% seen once; the top ten hold roughly a fifth. This sequence was found in a human donor in good health (CMV status not recorded). Some clones in this sample may be carry-over from other donors' samples. This specimen was cultured PBMCs, taken from culture after CMV antigen stimulation. V and J are TRBV11-2 and TRBJ1-1; D unresolved. CDR3 sequence: CASSLEANTEAFF. The CDR3 DNA follows: TGTGCCAGCAGCTTAGAGGCGAACACTGAAGCTTTCTTT.